One and the same sample provided the 21 T cell receptor beta chains below, sequenced in a study of cytotoxic CD8 clonotypes in ibrutinib-treated CLL (TCRdb year 2021). The sample's time point label is to be understood as: around 2 years on ibrutinib. The protocol used for the library was the immunoSEQ multiplex PCR assay. TCRdb's version of the immuneACCESS table is confined to in-frame rearrangements and falls short of the full clone set. An unresolved V gene accounts for under half of the shortfall where checked; the remainder is of unknown origin. Counted in this sample were about 97,000 clones; roughly four fifths of them appeared once. Just under 25% of the sample is taken by the ten largest. The sample here was PBMCs, taken after 24 months of ibrutinib treatment. All receptors derive from a human donor with chronic lymphocytic leukemia.

The J gene is TRBJ2-2, the V gene TRBV6-1; TRBD2 is a possible D gene (6 bases). This CDR3 contains 15 residues. The ends were cut back, 8 bases at V and 3 bases at J, with 16 bases in the middle. CDR1 is MNHNS and CDR2 is SASEGT in the germline V gene. This CDR3 reads CASGGRLGDTGELFF. As DNA, the CDR3 is TGTGCCAGCGGGGGGAGACTAGGAGACACCGGGGAGCTGTTTTTT.

This sequence joins TRBV19 and TRBJ2-7; 8 positions agree with TRBD1. CDR1 and CDR2 (germline): LNHDA, SQIVND (reference sequence). The CDR3 contains 15 residues. V gave up 4 bases and J gave up 0 bases; unmatched junction bases: 5. The CDR3 bases are TGTGCCAGTAGTAGCCGGACAGGGAGCTCCTACGAGCAGTACTTC. This sequence encodes CASSSRTGSSYEQYF.

The chain carries TRBV5-4 and TRBJ1-1; D might be TRBD1 (5 bases). Germline assignment: CDR1 SGHNT and CDR2 YYREEE (reference sequence). The CDR3 is made up of 15 amino acids. The ends were cut back, 3 bases at V and 1 base at J, with 13 bases in the middle. This CDR3 is CASSSQGRSNTEAFF. Written as DNA, the CDR3 is TGTGCCAGCAGCTCCCAGGGACGGTCGAACACTGAAGCTTTCTTT.

The chain recombines TRBV28 with TRBJ1-1; no definite D call. Trimming left V 3 bases short and J 7 bases short, with 6 bases between. CDR3 length: 11 residues. Germline CDR1 and CDR2: MDHEN and SYDVKM. CDR3 DNA sequence: TGTGCCAGCAGTTTCAATAGTGAAGCTTTCTTT. Translation gives CASSFNSEAFF.

The chain links TRBV2 to TRBJ1-5; D unresolved. The ends were cut back, 7 bases at V and 2 bases at J, with 15 bases in the middle. Per germline, CDR1 SNHLY and CDR2 FYNNEI. CDR3 length: 15 amino acids. CDR3: CASTVGQVGNQPQHF. CDR3 DNA: TGTGCCAGCACGGTAGGGCAGGTGGGCAATCAGCCCCAGCATTTT.

This clone was found a few times. The V call is TRBV11-2, the J call TRBJ2-7, with D perhaps being TRBD1 or TRBD2 (5 bases each). The CDR3 totals 13 residues. Between the trimmed V and J ends, which lost 5 bases and 3 bases, there was a span of 11 bases. In germline, CDR1 is SGHAT, CDR2 FQNNGV. CDR3 amino acids: CASSLGPSYEQYF. CDR3 coding DNA: TGTGCCAGCAGCCTGGGACCGAGCTACGAGCAGTACTTC.

A few counts support this clone. The chain employs TRBV7-9 and TRBJ1-3; D perhaps matches TRBD1 (5 bases). V shed 5 bases and J shed 8 bases, with 13 bases lying between them. The CDR3 is 13 residues long. Germline CDR1 reads SEHNR; CDR2 reads FQNEAQ (reference sequence). The CDR3: CASSAGTLDTIYF. The CDR3 DNA is TGTGCCAGCAGCGCAGGGACTCTGGACACCATATATTTT.

CDR3 sequence (DNA): TGCGCCAGCAAACAGGGTTTTGGGCAGTTCTTC. Amino acids: CASKQGFGQFF. V usage is TRBV23-1 and J usage is TRBJ2-1; D might be TRBD1 (6 bases). TRBV23-1 is designated an ORF whose function remains uncertain. This CDR3 is 11 amino acids long. V was trimmed by 7 bases and J by 12 bases, leaving 13 bases between them.

V and J are TRBV7-2 and TRBJ2-1; D not certain. The germline gives CDR1 SGHTA, CDR2 FQGNSA. Trimming removed 0 bases from V and 5 bases from J, with 8 bases in between. The CDR3 runs to 14 residues. The CDR3 loop reads CASSLAVADNEQFF. CDR3 in DNA: TGTGCCAGCAGCTTAGCCGTGGCGGACAATGAGCAGTTCTTC.

V is TRBV18 and J is TRBJ2-5; D may be TRBD1 or TRBD2 (6 bases each). CDR3 length: 15 amino acids. CDR1 KGHSH and CDR2 LQKENI come from the germline V gene. V lost 5 bases, J lost 5 bases, and 18 bases lay in between. The CDR3 DNA reads TGTGCCAGCTCAAAGCAGAGGGGGGAACAGGAGACCCAGTACTTC. Translating it yields CASSKQRGEQETQYF.

The V gene is TRBV5-1, the J gene TRBJ1-3; TRBD1 aligns across 7 bases. The V and J ends lost 0 bases and 3 bases, in that order; junction bases with no gene match: 3. The CDR3 runs 15 residues. Germline CDR1 is SGHRS and CDR2 is YFSETQ. The CDR3 DNA reads TGCGCCAGCAGCTTGGGACAGGGAGGTGGAAACACCATATATTTT. Protein sequence: CASSLGQGGGNTIYF. The whole variable domain, filled in from reference TRBV5-1 and TRBJ1-3, reads KAGVTQTPRYLIKTRGQQVTLSCSPISGHRSVSWYQQTPGQGLQFLFEYFSETQRNKGNFPGRFSGRQFSNSRSEMNVSTLELGDSALYLCASSLGQGGGNTIYFGEGSWLTVV.

The chain combines TRBV4-1 with TRBJ2-5; possibly TRBD2 for D (6 bases). CDR3 length: 15 amino acids. Trimming shortened V by 5 bases and J by 5 bases, and 18 bases separated the two germline ends. Germline CDR1 MGHRA, CDR2 YSYEKL. CDR3 DNA sequence: TGCGCCAGCAGCACGCCGGGACTCCTGGGGGAGACCCAGTACTTC. This codes for CASSTPGLLGETQYF.

The chain joins TRBV5-8 to TRBJ2-1, with D possibly being TRBD2 (6 bases). With 2 bases removed from V and 6 bases from J, the gap between germline ends came to 12 bases. The CDR3 consists of 14 residues. The germline V gene encodes CDR1 SGHTS and CDR2 YDEGEE. CDR3 coding DNA: TGTGCCAGCAGCTTTGATCGGGAGCCCAATGAGCAGTTCTTC. Translating gives CASSFDREPNEQFF.

This clone came up a few times. The chain recombines TRBV7-3 with TRBJ2-7, with 9 bases identical to TRBD2. There are 15 residues in the CDR3. CDR1 and CDR2 from the germline V gene are SGHTA and FQGTGA. V lost 1 base and J lost 5; bases outside the gene matches: 6. CDR3 bases: TGTGCCAGCAGCTTAATGGCTAGCGGGATTCACGAGCAGTACTTC. Translating gives CASSLMASGIHEQYF.

This clone turned up a few times. The chain employs TRBV6-1 and TRBJ1-2, with 10 bases aligning to TRBD1. The V segment lost 6 bases and the J segment 4 bases; nucleotides outside the gene matches: 8. Germline CDR1 and CDR2: MNHNS and SASEGT. The CDR3 covers 15 residues. CDR3 DNA sequence: TGTGCCAGCAGGGCCACCGGGACAGGGGCCTATGGCTACACCTTC. This translates into CASRATGTGAYGYTF.

Only a few counts were recorded for this clone. This chain uses TRBV19 with TRBJ1-2, with 7 bases matching TRBD1. CDR1 is LNHDA and CDR2 is SQIVND in the germline V gene (reference sequence). This CDR3 spans 14 amino acids. J gave up 8 bases and V 4 bases, and 10 bases lay outside the gene matches. The CDR3 nucleotides read TGTGCCAGTAGTACAGGGACCACAGGGGTCGGCTACACCTTC. Its protein is CASSTGTTGVGYTF.

This chain connects TRBV28 to TRBJ2-1; D gene uncertain. CDR1 is MDHEN, CDR2 SYDVKM, per germline. Between the trimmed V and J ends, which lost 5 bases and 9 bases, there was a span of 11 bases. The CDR3 has 12 amino acids. CDR3 coding DNA: TGTGCCAGCAGTCCATATGGCGTTGAGCAGTTCTTC. Its translation is CASSPYGVEQFF. Full variable domain (rest looked up from reference TRBV28 and TRBJ2-1): DVKVTQSSRYLVKRTGEKVFLECVQDMDHENMFWYRQDPGLGLRLIYFSYDVKMKEKGDIPEGYSVSREKKERFSLILESASTNQTSMYLCASSPYGVEQFFGPGTRLTVL.

The genes are TRBV5-5 and TRBJ1-1; possibly TRBD1 for D (6 bases). V was clipped by 2 bases and J by 1 base, with 12 bases between them. Germline CDR1 is SGHKS and CDR2 is YYEKEE (reference sequence). This CDR3 spans 15 amino acids. This chain's CDR3 is CASSFAGQGNTEAFF. Here the CDR3 DNA reads TGTGCCAGCAGCTTCGCGGGACAAGGGAACACTGAAGCTTTCTTT.

The V gene is TRBV11-3, the J gene TRBJ2-3, with D tentatively TRBD1 (6 bases). The length of the CDR3 is 14 residues. Germline CDR1 and CDR2: SGHNT and YENEEA. V lost 1 base and J 1 base, leaving 6 bases between the germline ends. CDR3 bases: TGTGCCAGCAGCTTAGCAGGGGGCACAGATACGCAGTATTTT. As protein: CASSLAGGTDTQYF.

The table lists this clone with many counts. V is TRBV6-5 and J is TRBJ1-5; no clear D gene. The CDR3 contains 15 residues. Germline V gene lookup returns CDR1 MNHEY and CDR2 SVGAGI. Trimming took off 0 bases at V and 1 base at J, with 7 bases between the two ends. DNA of the CDR3: TGTGCCAGCAGTTACTCGTTAGGGAGCAATCAGCCCCAGCATTTT. It is translated as CASSYSLGSNQPQHF.

This clone was seen once. J is TRBJ2-7 and V is TRBV7-2; D gene uncertain. CDR1 is SGHTA, CDR2 FQGNSA, per germline. The germline V and J ends were trimmed by 8 bases and 2 bases, with 19 bases remaining between them. This CDR3 contains 15 residues. The chain's CDR3 is CASGFPAPGTYEQYF. The CDR3 coding sequence is TGTGCCAGCGGATTCCCCGCCCCCGGTACCTACGAGCAGTACTTC.